This entry features one TCR beta chain sequence. The entry originates in a study of blood T cells in healthy people across ages. V was shortened by 5 bases and J by 0 bases, with 4 bases between the two germline ends. This CDR3 is 13 amino acids long. Germline V gene data show CDR1 as MNHEY and CDR2 as SMNVEV (reference sequence). Healthy Caucasian individuals from Russia aged roughly 6 to 100 were enrolled as donors. Peripheral blood samples of roughly 9.8 milliliters were drawn from each donor. Primed by a sample-barcoded 5' primer and a J-beta primer mix, a second PCR proceeded for 7 to 11 cycles. TCRdb re-derived calls from the 5' RACE reads in MiXCR, one entry per CDR3 protein. The sample lists approximately 1,000,000 distinct CDR3 sequences, around two fifths occurring once.

This TCR was recovered from a young man in good health. Sequencing input: blood. The chain joins TRBV27 to TRBJ1-4; D remains unclear. Here the CDR3 DNA reads TGTGCCAGCAGTCGAACAACTAATGAAAAACTGTTTTTT. This gives the protein CASSRTTNEKLFF.